This T cell receptor beta chain was recovered during a study of T cell repertoires in cytomegalovirus infection. In the study overall: Public TCR beta signatures indicated both CMV infection and matching HLA type. Overall study findings and caveats: Summed public TCR beta family frequency identified CMV carriers bearing the relevant HLA. The ex vivo response was dominated by HLA-C-restricted CMV-specific TCR beta clonotypes.

This CDR3 has 13 residues. Trimming cost V 8 bases and J 2 bases; bases outside gene matches: 7. The V gene's germline CDR1 is SQVTM and CDR2 ANQGSEA. Note on this clonotype: Its antigen is undetermined.

TCRdb re-derived calls from the reads in MiXCR, one entry per CDR3 protein. There are 300,000 or so distinct CDR3 sequences in the sample; roughly a quarter occur only once, and approximately 14% lies in the top ten. The chain combines TRBV29-1 with TRBJ2-3, with 7 positions matching TRBD2. The TCR sequence derives from a human donor in good health (CMV status not recorded). Some clones in this sample may be carry-over from other donors' samples. The sequenced material came from PBMCs. For the CDR3, the DNA is TGCAGCTTTTGGGGAGGGGTCACAGATACGCAGTATTTT. Translation gives CSFWGGVTDTQYF.